This T cell receptor beta chain originates from a study of Tregs in tolerant kidney transplant recipients. Deletions cut 0 bases from V and 5 bases from J, with 16 bases between. From germline, CDR1 is LNHNV and CDR2 YYDKDF (reference sequence). The length of the CDR3 is 16 residues. Sequencing used immunoSEQ multiplex PCR; TCRdb keeps in-frame clones, though not all of them. The sample has around 74,000 clones, 95% to 98% seen once. CD4+CD25+CD127- Tregs, CD4+CD25- non-Tregs, CD4 and CD8 cells were sorted. Details on this clone: Antigen: not known.

Study-level results: The small number of patients limits these findings pending further validation. Nucleotide sequences could not be compared across some patients' samples due to primer changes.

J is TRBJ1-1 and V is TRBV15, with a possible D match to TRBD1 (5 bases). Sequences were derived from CD4+ T cells from blood, sampled before the transplant. The TCR comes from a human donor who received a combined kidney and bone marrow transplant. The CDR3 nucleotides read TGTGCCACCAGCAGAGATCGGCAGGGCCACCTTACTGAAGCTTTCTTT. Amino acid sequence: CATSRDRQGHLTEAFF.